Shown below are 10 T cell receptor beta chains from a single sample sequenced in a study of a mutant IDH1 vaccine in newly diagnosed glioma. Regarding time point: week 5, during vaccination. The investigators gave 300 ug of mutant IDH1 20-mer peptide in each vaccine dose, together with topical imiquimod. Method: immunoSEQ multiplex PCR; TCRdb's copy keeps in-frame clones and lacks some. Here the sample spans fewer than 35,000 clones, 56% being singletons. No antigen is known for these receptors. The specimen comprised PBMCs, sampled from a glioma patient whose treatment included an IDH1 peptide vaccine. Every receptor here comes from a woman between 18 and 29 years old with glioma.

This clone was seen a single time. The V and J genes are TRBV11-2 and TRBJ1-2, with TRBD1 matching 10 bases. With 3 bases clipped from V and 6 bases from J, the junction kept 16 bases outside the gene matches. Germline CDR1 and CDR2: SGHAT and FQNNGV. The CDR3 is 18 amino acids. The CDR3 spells CASSFSPGQGQLLDGYTF. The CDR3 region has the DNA TGTGCCAGCAGCTTCTCACCGGGACAGGGGCAATTATTAGATGGCTACACCTTC.

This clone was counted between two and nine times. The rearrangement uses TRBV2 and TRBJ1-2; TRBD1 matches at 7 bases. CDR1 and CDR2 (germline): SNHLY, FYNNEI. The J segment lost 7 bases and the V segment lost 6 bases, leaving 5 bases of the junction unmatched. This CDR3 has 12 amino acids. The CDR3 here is CASSNTGVGYTF. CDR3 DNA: TGTGCCAGCAGCAATACAGGGGTTGGCTACACCTTC. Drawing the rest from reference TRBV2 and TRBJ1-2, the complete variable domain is EPEVTQTPSHQVTQMGQEVILRCVPISNHLYFYWYRQILGQKVEFLVSFYNNEISEKSEIFDDQFSVERPDGSNFTLKIRSTKLEDSAMYFCASSNTGVGYTFGSGTRLTVV.

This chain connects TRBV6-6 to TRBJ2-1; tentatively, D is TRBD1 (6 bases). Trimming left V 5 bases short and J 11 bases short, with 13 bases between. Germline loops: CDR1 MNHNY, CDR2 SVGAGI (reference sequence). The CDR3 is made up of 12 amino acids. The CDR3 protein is CASSPAGTQQFF. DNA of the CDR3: TGTGCCAGCAGTCCCGCCGGGACACAGCAGTTCTTC.

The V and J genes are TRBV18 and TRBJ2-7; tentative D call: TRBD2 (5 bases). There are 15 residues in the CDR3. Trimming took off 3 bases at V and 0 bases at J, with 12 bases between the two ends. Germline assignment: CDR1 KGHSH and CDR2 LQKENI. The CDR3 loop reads CASSPPGIPSYEQYF. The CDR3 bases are TGTGCCAGCTCACCTCCCGGGATCCCCTCCTACGAGCAGTACTTC.

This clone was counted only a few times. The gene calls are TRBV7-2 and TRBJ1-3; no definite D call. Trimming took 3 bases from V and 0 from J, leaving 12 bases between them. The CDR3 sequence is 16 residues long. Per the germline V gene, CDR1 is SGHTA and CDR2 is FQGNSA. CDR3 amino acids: CASSFGPGNSGNTIYF. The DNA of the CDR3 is TGTGCCAGCAGCTTCGGTCCGGGGAACTCTGGAAACACCATATATTTT.

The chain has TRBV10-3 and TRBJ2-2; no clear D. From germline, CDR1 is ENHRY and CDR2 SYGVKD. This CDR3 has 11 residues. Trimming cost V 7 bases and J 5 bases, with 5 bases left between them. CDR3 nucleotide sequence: TGTGCCATCAAAGGGACCGGGGAGCTGTTTTTT. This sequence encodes CAIKGTGELFF.

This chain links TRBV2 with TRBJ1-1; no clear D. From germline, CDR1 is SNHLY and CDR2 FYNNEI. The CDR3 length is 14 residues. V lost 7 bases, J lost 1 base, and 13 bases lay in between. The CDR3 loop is CASITNGANTEAFF. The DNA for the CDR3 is TGTGCCAGCATCACAAATGGAGCGAACACTGAAGCTTTCTTT. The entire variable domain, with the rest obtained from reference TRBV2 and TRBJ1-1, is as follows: EPEVTQTPSHQVTQMGQEVILRCVPISNHLYFYWYRQILGQKVEFLVSFYNNEISEKSEIFDDQFSVERPDGSNFTLKIRSTKLEDSAMYFCASITNGANTEAFFGQGTRLTVV.

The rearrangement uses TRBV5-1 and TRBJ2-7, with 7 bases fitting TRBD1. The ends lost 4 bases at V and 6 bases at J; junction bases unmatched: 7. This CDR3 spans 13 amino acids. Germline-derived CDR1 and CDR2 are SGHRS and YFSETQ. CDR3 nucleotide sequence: TGCGCCAGCAGCCAATCAGGGACAGCCGAGCAGTACTTC. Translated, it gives CASSQSGTAEQYF. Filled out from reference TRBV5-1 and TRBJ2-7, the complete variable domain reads KAGVTQTPRYLIKTRGQQVTLSCSPISGHRSVSWYQQTPGQGLQFLFEYFSETQRNKGNFPGRFSGRQFSNSRSEMNVSTLELGDSALYLCASSQSGTAEQYFGPGTRLTVT.

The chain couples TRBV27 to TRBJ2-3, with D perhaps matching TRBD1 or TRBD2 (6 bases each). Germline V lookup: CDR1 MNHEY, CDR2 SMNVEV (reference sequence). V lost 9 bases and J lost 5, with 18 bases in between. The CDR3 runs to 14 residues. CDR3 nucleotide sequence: TGTGCCAGTGGGCGGGACGGAGGGGGAGATACGCAGTATTTT. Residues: CASGRDGGGDTQYF.

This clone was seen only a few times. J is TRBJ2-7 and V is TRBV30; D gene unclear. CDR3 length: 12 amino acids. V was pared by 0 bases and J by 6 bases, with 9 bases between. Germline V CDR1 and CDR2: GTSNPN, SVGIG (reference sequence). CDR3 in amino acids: CAWSVSRSEQYF. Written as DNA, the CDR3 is TGTGCCTGGAGTGTATCTCGCAGCGAGCAGTACTTC.